This T cell receptor (beta chain) was captured in a study of Graves' ophthalmopathy and Graves' hyperthyroidism (dated by TCRdb to 2017 to 2018). For the study in its entirety: Peripheral blood was collected at initial diagnosis, prior to any treatment. TCR beta repertoire signatures were used to distinguish Graves' ophthalmopathy from Graves' hyperthyroidism and to predict progression to ophthalmopathy. In total, 135 blood samples were TCR-sequenced: fewer than 50 ophthalmopathy, 75 hyperthyroidism and some 17 hyperthyroidism-to-ophthalmopathy patients. A discovery set of more than 90 patients (roughly 43 ophthalmopathy, about 59 stable hyperthyroidism) was enrolled to explore V-J signatures distinguishing ophthalmopathy from hyperthyroidism. An independent validation cohort was composed of about 20 hyperthyroidism patients and 17 patients who later progressed from hyperthyroidism to ophthalmopathy. T-cell repertoires of thyroid tissue and blood were compared in about 6 hyperthyroidism patients. Once sampling was done, hyperthyroidism patients were given methimazole at a starting dose of 30 mg daily, while ophthalmopathy patients were given high-dose intravenous methylprednisolone. Overall study outcomes, separate from this receptor: The 13-signature model separated ophthalmopathy from stable hyperthyroidism with approximately 90% sensitivity and around 84% specificity in cross-validation, and 80%/75% in the test set. Sample size was not statistically predetermined, and group allocation was not concealed from the investigators. In validation, the model predicted ophthalmopathy progression with about 70% sensitivity and about 77% specificity; some 13 predicted patients were CT-confirmed with GO in a median of about 7.1 months. Among expanded thyroid clonotypes with frequency above 0.001, most also showed up in blood, which suggests that blood repertoires may reflect the thyroid immune response.

For repertoire sequencing, the TCR beta CDR3 regions were amplified from RNA transcripts. HTBI primers and the Qiagen OneStep RT-PCR kit were used in a first-round RT-PCR, which was followed by a second-round multiplex PCR, size selection and purification. Libraries were sequenced on an Illumina HiSeq2000 using paired-end 100 bp reads. In the paper's pipeline: SOAPnuke was used to process the reads, removing any read that contained adapters or uncalled bases, had a mean Phred below 15, or lacked an exact match to the constant primer or identifier. COPE v1.2.5 was used to merge high-quality paired reads. Unique nucleotide sequences were defined as clonotypes and aligned to IMGT TRB V, D and J references using MiTCR v1.1. Only V-J combinations with frequency above 0.0001 were analysed, covering about 99% of repertoires. For each V-J combination, a TCR clonal expansion and chaos score was defined as the ratio of F50 clonal expansion to chaos observed in the TCRdist matrix. Welch's t-statistics and random forest were used to narrow the features down to about twelve V-J combinations, which were then fed into a naive Bayes classifier. Thyroid-blood repertoire similarity was quantified with the Morisita-Horn index. TCRdb itself trimmed the public reads at Q25 with fastp, ran MiXCR and retained productive beta chains. Every distinct CDR3 protein forms one entry, paired with its most common genes and DNA. The V and J calls reflect TCRdb's pipeline rather than the authors' work. The sample table contains 350,000 or so distinct CDR3 sequences; only one count was recorded for around a sixth of them. The top ten hold over 9% of the sample.

This clonotype was recorded at least ten times. The specificity of this receptor is unknown. Per-base quality was not reported, and no clone a single base away is much larger than it. Ophthalmopathy patients had moderately to severely active disease, Clinical Activity Score of at least 3, NOSPECS grade of at least 4, and disease duration under 3 months. Patients were excluded if they had other autoimmune diseases, uncontrolled infections, pregnancy or lactation. Clinical symptoms, serum thyroxine, TRAb, thyroid ultrasound and orbital computed tomography formed the basis of the diagnosis. Ficoll-Paque density gradient centrifugation was used to isolate PBMCs from about 9 ml of fresh peripheral blood. Total RNA was extracted with Trizol reagent and quality-checked on an Agilent 2100 Bioanalyzer. Per the germline V gene (reference sequence), MNHEY is the CDR1 and SMNVEV is the CDR2. The CDR3 starts with the cysteine, ends with the phenylalanine, and has 14 residues. Only CDR3 DNA is held: 42 bases, read in frame from base 1. V is cut by 8 bases and J by 0 bases, and the space between the germline ends is 13 bases.

This receptor was identified in an adult man with Graves' ophthalmopathy. The sample consisted of peripheral blood. The sequence links TRBV27 to TRBJ1-1, with TRBD1 tentatively as D gene (5 bases match). This receptor carries the CDR3 CASFLTGLNTEAFF. The bases read TGTGCCAGCTTTTTGACGGGACTGAACACTGAAGCTTTCTTT.